This is a list of T cell receptor beta chains from one sample in a study of T cells after yellow fever vaccination. MiXCR, applied by TCRdb to the 5' RACE reads, yields one record per CDR3 protein. The sample lists hundreds of thousands of distinct CDR3 sequences; around an eighth were seen once. The sample consisted of PBMCs, taken on the day of the yellow fever booster vaccination. All receptors derive from a man aged 25 to 45 who received the YFV17D yellow fever vaccine. Each CDR3 is given with its conserved first and last residue. D genes are given only for firm matches. Only part of the rows carry a size: once, few, many, or a class if the clone is expanded.

>NA|TRBV5-1|NA|TRBJ2-3
TGCGCCAGCAGCATCAATGGCGGATCCACAGATACGCAGTATTTT
CASSINGGSTDTQYF
>TRBD2|TRBV4-3|NA|TRBJ2-3
TGCGCCAGCAGCCAAGGGTTGGCCGGGACTAGCGGGAGGGATACGCAGTATTTT
CASSQGLAGTSGRDTQYF
>TRBD2|TRBV10-3|NA|TRBJ2-2
TGTGCCATCGGCTTACTAGCGGGAGCAACCGGGGAGCTGTTTTTT
CAIGLLAGATGELFF
>NA|TRBV25-1|NA|TRBJ1-4
TGTGCCAGCAGACAAGGAACTAATGAAAAACTGTTTTTT
CASRQGTNEKLFF
>TRBD2|TRBV12-3/TRBV12-4|few|TRBJ2-1
TGTGCCAGCAGAACCGGACTAGCGGGTGTCTACAATGAGCAGTTCTTC
CASRTGLAGVYNEQFF
>TRBD2|TRBV7-2|NA|TRBJ2-1
TGTGCCAGCAGCTTCAGTATGGCGGGAGGCACTTACAATGAGCAGTTCTTC
CASSFSMAGGTYNEQFF
>TRBD2|TRBV6-1|NA|TRBJ2-3
TGTGCCAGCACCTCCGGGACTAGCGGTTATACGCAGTATTTT
CASTSGTSGYTQYF
>TRBD1|TRBV6-5|NA|TRBJ2-7
TGTGCCAGCAGTTCCTACGGACAGGTGAAAGAGCAGTACTTC
CASSSYGQVKEQYF
>NA|TRBV6-1|few|TRBJ2-2
TGTGCCAGCAGACCCCAAGGACTGACGAACACCGGGGAGCTGTTTTTT
CASRPQGLTNTGELFF
>NA|TRBV27|few|TRBJ1-1
TGTGCCAGCAGCCGTATAGGAACTGAAGCTTTCTTT
CASSRIGTEAFF
>NA|TRBV7-8|few|TRBJ2-5
TGTGCCAGCAGCTTCCTCGGACATTCGGCCCAAGAGACCCAGTACTTC
CASSFLGHSAQETQYF
>NA|TRBV12-3/TRBV12-4|NA|TRBJ2-7
TGTGCCAGCAGGGACGGGACGATGCACGAGCAGTACTTC
CASRDGTMHEQYF
>NA|TRBV27|few|TRBJ2-7
TGTGCCAGCAGTGCCCCCCCGACAGGTGACCTCTACGAGCAGTACTTC
CASSAPPTGDLYEQYF
>TRBD1|TRBV5-1|NA|TRBJ2-1
TGCGCCAGCAGCTCGCTCTCGGGACAGGGGGGCGGGAGGGCCATAGGTGAGCAGTTCTTC
CASSSLSGQGGGRAIGEQFF
>NA|TRBV7-9|NA|TRBJ1-2
TGTGCCAGCAGCTCTACCCCGGACCTCCTAAGGAATGGCTACACCTTC
CASSSTPDLLRNGYTF
>TRBD1|TRBV7-2|NA|TRBJ2-5
TGTGCCAGCAGCGGGGGGACAGGGTGGGAGACCCAGTACTTC
CASSGGTGWETQYF